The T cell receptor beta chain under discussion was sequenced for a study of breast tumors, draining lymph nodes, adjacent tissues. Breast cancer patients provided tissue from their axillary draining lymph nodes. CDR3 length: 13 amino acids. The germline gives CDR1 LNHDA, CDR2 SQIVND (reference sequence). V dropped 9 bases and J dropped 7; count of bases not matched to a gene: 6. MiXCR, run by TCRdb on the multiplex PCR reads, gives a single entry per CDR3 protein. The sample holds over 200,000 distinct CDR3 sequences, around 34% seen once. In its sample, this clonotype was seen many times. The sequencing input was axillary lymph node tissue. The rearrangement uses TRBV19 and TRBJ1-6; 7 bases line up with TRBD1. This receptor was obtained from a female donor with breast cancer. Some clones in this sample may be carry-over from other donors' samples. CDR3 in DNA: TGTGCCAGCAGACAGGGCCGAAATTCACCCCTCCACTTT. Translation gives CASRQGRNSPLHF.